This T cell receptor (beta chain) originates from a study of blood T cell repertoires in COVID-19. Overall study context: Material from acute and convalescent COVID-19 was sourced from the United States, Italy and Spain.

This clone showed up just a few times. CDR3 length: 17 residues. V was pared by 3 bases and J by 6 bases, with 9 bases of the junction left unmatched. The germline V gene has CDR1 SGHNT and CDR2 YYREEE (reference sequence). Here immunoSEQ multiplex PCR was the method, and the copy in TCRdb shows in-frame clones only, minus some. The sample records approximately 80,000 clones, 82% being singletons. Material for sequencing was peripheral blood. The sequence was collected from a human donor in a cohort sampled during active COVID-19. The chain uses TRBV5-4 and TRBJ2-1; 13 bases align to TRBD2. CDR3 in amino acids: CASSSNLLAGGPNEQFF. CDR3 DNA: TGTGCCAGCAGCTCAAACTTACTAGCGGGGGGGCCCAATGAGCAGTTCTTC.